This TCR beta chain is drawn from a study of T cell changes during pregnancy in multiple sclerosis (dated by TCRdb to between 2019 and 2020). Broadly, across the study: The study examined how the T cell repertoire changed over the course of pregnancy in women with multiple sclerosis.

As to this clone: No antigen is known for it. The record has no base qualities; no much larger clone is one base away.

The library was prepared using the immunoSEQ multiplex PCR assay. The source is immuneACCESS, and TCRdb retained only in-frame sequences with V and J called. Part of the clones is not carried over; for the studies checked, unresolved V genes explain less than half of this, and the remainder is unexplained. In this sample the table shows about 40,000 clones, 85% to 95% of which occur a single time. The ten largest clones take up 0.3% to 0.4% of the sample. The germline V gene yields SGHTA for CDR1 and FQGTGA for CDR2. The trim is 1 base for V and 6 bases for J, with a gap of 10 bases between the germline ends. From its cysteine to its phenylalanine, the CDR3 spans 14 amino acids. Only the CDR3 portion is preserved as DNA: 42 bases, with reading frame beginning at the first base.

The V gene is TRBV7-3 and the J gene is TRBJ2-1, with no D gene named confidently. This clonotype originated in a female donor with multiple sclerosis, enrolled in a pregnancy study. Source: CD4+ T cells from peripheral blood mononuclear cells, taken after pregnancy. Read as DNA, the sequence is TGTGCCAGCAGCTTAAACAGTCTTGGCAATGAGCAGTTCTTC. Its protein is CASSLNSLGNEQFF.